This TCR beta chain was identified during a study of post-analysis software for immune sequencing data. Findings and limits, study-wide: Patients showed TRBV5-6, TRBV5-1 and TRBV20-1 among roughly 5 TRBV segments more frequent than in controls.

This clonotype has just a few counts. Its antigen is undetermined. Prepared libraries of TCR beta cDNA carried unique molecular identifiers. TCRdb itself ran the PCR reads through MiXCR, one entry per CDR3 protein. The data hold approximately 440,000 distinct CDR3 sequences, with over 35% observed a single time. CDR1 and CDR2 from the germline V gene are SGHTA and FQGNSA. This CDR3 has 14 residues. Trimming at V came to 5 bases and at J to 4 bases, leaving 7 bases not matched to a gene. The TCR sequence derives from a girl aged 10 to 17 with multiple sclerosis. The sequenced sample consisted of blood. The chain combines TRBV7-2 with TRBJ1-2; 7 positions match TRBD1. CDR3 coding DNA: TGTGCCAGCAGCCCGCGACAGGGAGTCTATGGCTACACCTTC. It codes for CASSPRQGVYGYTF.